The 8 T cell receptor beta chains below were found in one sample sequenced in a study of STAT5B mutations in CD4+ large granular lymphocyte leukemia. Using immunoSEQ multiplex PCR, the repertoire was profiled, and TCRdb retains in-frame clones only, with some absent. Here the sample spans about 35,000 clones, about four fifths being singletons. The sample was CD4+ T cells from blood buffy coats. The receptors stem from a human donor in good health.

The rearrangement joins TRBV28 to TRBJ2-6; no clear D. Germline values: CDR1 MDHEN, CDR2 SYDVKM. The CDR3 has 13 residues. Trimming shortened V by 8 bases and J by 3 bases, and 8 bases separated the two germline ends. Here the CDR3 reads CASLKSGANVLTF. The CDR3 DNA is TGTGCCAGCTTAAAGAGTGGGGCCAACGTCCTGACTTTC.

The chain has TRBV9 and TRBJ2-7; TRBD2 aligns across 7 bases. The CDR3 is 15 amino acids. V lost 3 bases to trimming and J lost 3 bases; unmatched junction nucleotides: 9. CDR1 and CDR2 from the germline V gene are SGDLS and YYNGEE. CDR3: CASSAGGTAVYEQYF. The CDR3 DNA reads TGTGCCAGCAGCGCCGGGGGGACGGCCGTCTACGAGCAGTACTTC.

The chain recombines TRBV11-2 with TRBJ2-7; D not resolved. The length of the CDR3 is 15 residues. V was pared by 6 bases and J by 2 bases, with 17 bases between. CDR1 is SGHAT and CDR2 is FQNNGV in the germline V gene. The CDR3, as DNA: TGTGCCAGCAGAGGGATTCGGACGGGCACCTACGAGCAGTACTTC. It is translated as CASRGIRTGTYEQYF.

V gene TRBV5-1 combines with J gene TRBJ2-3; tentatively, D is TRBD2 (7 bases). Germline loops: CDR1 SGHRS, CDR2 YFSETQ. V lost 2 bases and J 5 bases, leaving 15 bases between the germline ends. There are 15 residues in the CDR3. Here the CDR3 DNA reads TGCGCCAGCAGCTTAGATGGGGGGGCTGGAGATACGCAGTATTTT. The encoded protein is CASSLDGGAGDTQYF.

This chain joins TRBV2 and TRBJ2-7, with no clear D. There are 14 residues in the CDR3. Per the germline V gene, CDR1 is SNHLY and CDR2 is FYNNEI. Trimming left V 7 bases short and J 4 bases short, with 17 bases between. CDR3 DNA: TGTGCCAGCACCCCCGGGTCCTTCCTTTACGAGCAGTACTTC. Protein product: CASTPGSFLYEQYF.

This clone appeared once. This chain connects TRBV21-1 to TRBJ1-2; TRBD1 is the table's D call, not checked against the DNA. TRBV21-1 is termed a pseudogene. This CDR3 region has 13 residues. The CDR3 DNA reads TGTGCCAGCAGCCCGACAGGGGGCGTTGGCTACACCTTC. It translates to CASSPTGGVGYTF.

The table lists this clone with a count of one. The CDR3 DNA sequence: TGCGCCAGCAGCCTAACCGGGACTAGCGGGAACCAAGAGACCCAGTACTTC. It translates to CASSLTGTSGNQETQYF. V usage is TRBV5-1 and J usage is TRBJ2-5; 13 positions agree with TRBD2. The CDR3 is 17 residues long. The trim removed 4 bases at V and 0 bases at J, leaving 6 bases unmatched. In germline, CDR1 is SGHRS, CDR2 YFSETQ. Full variable domain (rest looked up from reference TRBV5-1 and TRBJ2-5): KAGVTQTPRYLIKTRGQQVTLSCSPISGHRSVSWYQQTPGQGLQFLFEYFSETQRNKGNFPGRFSGRQFSNSRSEMNVSTLELGDSALYLCASSLTGTSGNQETQYFGPGTRLLVL.

The rearrangement uses TRBV6-5 and TRBJ1-1; 7 positions agree with TRBD1. The J segment lost 4 bases and the V segment lost 5 bases, leaving 7 bases of the junction unmatched. The CDR3 sequence is 14 residues long. CDR1 and CDR2 from the germline V gene are MNHEY and SVGAGI. As DNA, the CDR3 is TGTGCCAGCAGTCAAGACAGGGCTCGCACTGAAGCTTTCTTT. This encodes CASSQDRARTEAFF.